The 18 T cell receptor beta chains below come from one sample, sequenced in a study of cytomegalovirus exposure and HLA in healthy donors. Some clones are missing from TCRdb's copy, which holds only in-frame ones; the method was immunoSEQ multiplex PCR. The sample yields 100,000 to 150,000 clones, around 90% seen once. The source material was PBMCs. All receptors derive from a woman aged 18-30 years in good health and CMV-seronegative.

The genes are TRBV5-1 and TRBJ1-1, with D possibly matching TRBD1 (5 bases). V dropped 1 base and J dropped 0 bases, with 10 bases sitting between them. The germline gives CDR1 SGHRS, CDR2 YFSETQ. The CDR3 has 15 residues. The CDR3 DNA reads as TGCGCCAGCAGCTTGATCCCAGGGCTGAACACTGAAGCTTTCTTT. It is translated as CASSLIPGLNTEAFF.

The chain is built from TRBV27 and TRBJ2-2; D not certain. The CDR3 runs to 13 residues. Germline V CDR1 and CDR2: MNHEY, SMNVEV (reference sequence). V lost 2 bases, J lost 6 bases, and 7 bases lay in between. As DNA, the CDR3 is TGTGCCAGCAGTTTAGGGCATGCCGGGGAGCTGTTTTTT. Its translation: CASSLGHAGELFF.

CDR3 residues: CASSSDREEQFF. For the CDR3, the DNA is TGTGCCAGCAGCTCCGACAGGGAGGAGCAGTTCTTC. This sequence joins TRBV5-4 and TRBJ2-1; 7 bases are a match to TRBD1. This CDR3 comprises 12 residues. Trimming at V came to 3 bases and at J to 10 bases, leaving 4 bases not matched to a gene. Germline assignment: CDR1 SGHNT and CDR2 YYREEE (reference sequence).

This clone was found a few times. This chain uses TRBV4-1 with TRBJ1-4; D unclear. The CDR3 covers 15 residues. V was clipped by 3 bases and J by 3 bases, with 11 bases between them. Per germline, CDR1 MGHRA and CDR2 YSYEKL. CDR3 in DNA: TGCGCCAGCAGCCAGCGGCTGGTGGCTAATGAAAAACTGTTTTTT. It encodes CASSQRLVANEKLFF.

The chain is built from TRBV27 and TRBJ2-7; TRBD1 is a possible D gene (5 bases). In germline, CDR1 is MNHEY, CDR2 SMNVEV (reference sequence). With 5 bases removed from V and 2 bases from J, the gap between germline ends came to 10 bases. The CDR3 covers 13 residues. CDR3 protein: CASSLGHAYEQYF. In nucleotides, the CDR3 is TGTGCCAGCAGTCTCGGACATGCCTACGAGCAGTACTTC.

The CDR3, as DNA: TGTGCCAGCAGTGATCAGGGGCCGAACACCGGGGAGCTGTTTTTT. It translates to CASSDQGPNTGELFF. This chain links TRBV2 with TRBJ2-2, with D possibly being TRBD1 (6 bases). The length of the CDR3 is 15 residues. V was trimmed by 3 bases and J by 0 bases, leaving 8 bases between them. The germline V gene encodes CDR1 SNHLY and CDR2 FYNNEI.

The chain couples TRBV19 to TRBJ1-4, with D possibly matching TRBD1 (5 bases). The germline V and J ends were trimmed by 6 bases and 4 bases, with 15 bases remaining between them. This CDR3 has 15 amino acids. Per germline, CDR1 LNHDA and CDR2 SQIVND (reference sequence). For the CDR3, the DNA is TGTGCCAGTAGCACTAAAGACAGAAATAATGAAAAACTGTTTTTT. This translates into CASSTKDRNNEKLFF.

The chain has TRBV20-1 and TRBJ2-1; D perhaps matches TRBD2 (5 bases). V was clipped by 4 bases and J by 7 bases, with 8 bases between them. The CDR3 consists of 11 residues. Germline CDR1 is DFQATT and CDR2 is SNEGSKA (reference sequence). CDR3 region: CSATRANEQFF. Written as DNA, the CDR3 is TGCAGTGCTACGCGGGCGAATGAGCAGTTCTTC.

The chain carries TRBV6-5 and TRBJ1-2; D is undetermined. The V end lost 5 bases, the J end lost 4 bases, and 14 bases lay between the germline ends. The germline V gene encodes CDR1 MNHEY and CDR2 SVGAGI. The CDR3 runs to 14 residues. The CDR3 region is CASSISWATYGYTF. As DNA, the CDR3 is TGTGCCAGCAGTATCTCATGGGCCACCTATGGCTACACCTTC.

This chain links TRBV5-3 with TRBJ2-7, with 11 bases that match TRBD2. TRBV5-3 is marked as an open reading frame, function uncertain. The CDR3 is 16 amino acids. V dropped 1 base and J dropped 0; count of bases not matched to a gene: 3. CDR3 nucleotide sequence: TGTGCCAGAAGCTTGTCCACTAGCGGGAGCTCCTACGAGCAGTACTTC. Translating it yields CARSLSTSGSSYEQYF.

This sequence joins TRBV11-3 and TRBJ2-3; possible D gene TRBD1, 6 bases. The germline V gene has CDR1 SGHNT and CDR2 YENEEA. The CDR3 is made up of 18 amino acids. Trimming cost V 3 bases and J 1 base, with 20 bases left between them. The CDR3 loop is CASSFQSEQDSRTDTQYF. CDR3 nucleotides: TGTGCCAGCAGCTTCCAAAGTGAGCAGGACAGCCGCACAGATACGCAGTATTTT.

This clone has only one observation. The V and J genes are TRBV6-5 and TRBJ2-3, with 8 nucleotides matching TRBD2. Germline values: CDR1 MNHEY, CDR2 SVGAGI. There are 15 residues in the CDR3. J was trimmed by 6 bases and V by 2 bases; bases with no gene match: 7. CDR3 coding DNA: TGTGCCAGCAGTTACGGCGGGAGGTCCGTGGATACGCAGTATTTT. Its protein is CASSYGGRSVDTQYF.

The chain couples TRBV6-1 to TRBJ2-7; 10 bases align to TRBD2. With V trimmed by 3 bases and J by 6 bases, 17 bases remained unmatched. Germline V gene lookup returns CDR1 MNHNS and CDR2 SASEGT. The CDR3 runs 18 residues. The CDR3 loop is CASSESGRASRLVGEQYF. The CDR3 DNA sequence: TGTGCCAGCAGTGAGAGCGGGAGGGCCTCGAGGTTAGTAGGCGAGCAGTACTTC.

The chain is built from TRBV11-2 and TRBJ1-1, with 8 bases aligning to TRBD1. CDR1 SGHAT and CDR2 FQNNGV come from the germline V gene. V shed 1 base, J shed 6 bases, and the junction held 7 bases outside the gene matches. This CDR3 has 15 amino acids. The DNA of the CDR3 is TGTGCCAGCAGCTTAGTCCCAGGGGGCCAGGCTGAAGCTTTCTTT. Translation gives CASSLVPGGQAEAFF.

The CDR3: CASSLGLAGVSYEQYF. CDR3 nucleotide sequence: TGTGCCAGCTCACTAGGACTAGCGGGAGTATCCTACGAGCAGTACTTC. The chain combines TRBV18 with TRBJ2-7, with 13 bases aligning to TRBD2. V lost 4 bases to trimming and J lost 1 base; unmatched junction nucleotides: 4. The CDR3 is 16 amino acids. CDR1 is KGHSH, CDR2 LQKENI, per germline.

The rearrangement joins TRBV6-5 to TRBJ1-5; possible D gene TRBD1, 6 bases. This CDR3 contains 13 residues. From germline, CDR1 is MNHEY and CDR2 SVGAGI. V lost 10 bases and J 3 bases, leaving 13 bases between the germline ends. The CDR3 spells CATRRDTNQPQHF. DNA of the CDR3: TGTGCCACCCGCCGGGACACCAATCAGCCCCAGCATTTT.

The rearrangement joins TRBV13 to TRBJ1-2, with TRBD1 identical over 7 bases. The V gene end was trimmed by 3 bases and the J gene end by 7 bases; junction bases not matched to a gene: 8. This CDR3 is built from 14 residues. Germline CDR1 is PRHDT and CDR2 is FYEKMQ (reference sequence). DNA of the CDR3: TGTGCCAGCAGCTTGGGAGACAGGGTAGCTGGCTACACCTTC. Its protein is CASSLGDRVAGYTF.

Here the CDR3 reads CASSLDRGAEDEQYF. CDR3 DNA: TGTGCCAGCAGCTTAGATCGGGGTGCGGAGGACGAGCAGTACTTC. The chain recombines TRBV7-9 with TRBJ2-7, with D perhaps TRBD2 (5 bases). Germline CDR1 reads SEHNR; CDR2 reads FQNEAQ (reference sequence). Trimming removed 1 base from V and 5 bases from J, with 15 bases in between. There are 15 residues in the CDR3.